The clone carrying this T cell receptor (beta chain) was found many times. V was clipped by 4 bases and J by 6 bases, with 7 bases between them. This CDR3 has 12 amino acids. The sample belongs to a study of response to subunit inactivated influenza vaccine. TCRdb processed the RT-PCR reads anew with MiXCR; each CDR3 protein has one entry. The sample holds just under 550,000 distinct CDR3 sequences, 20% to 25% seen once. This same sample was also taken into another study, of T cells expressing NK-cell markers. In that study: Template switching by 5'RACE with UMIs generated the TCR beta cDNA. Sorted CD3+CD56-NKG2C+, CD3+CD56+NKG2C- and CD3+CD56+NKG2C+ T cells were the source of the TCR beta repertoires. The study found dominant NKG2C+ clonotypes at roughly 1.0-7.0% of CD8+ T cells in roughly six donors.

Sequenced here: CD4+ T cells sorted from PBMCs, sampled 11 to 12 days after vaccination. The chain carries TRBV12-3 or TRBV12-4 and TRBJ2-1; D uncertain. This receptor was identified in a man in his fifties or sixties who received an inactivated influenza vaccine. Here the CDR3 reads CASSSLSNEQFF. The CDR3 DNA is TGTGCCAGCAGTTCTCTATCCAATGAGCAGTTCTTC.